Shown below are 5 T cell receptor beta chains from a single sample sequenced in a study of cytomegalovirus exposure and HLA in healthy donors. Both 60 Vbeta primers and 13 Jbeta primers went into the PCR. Profiling relied on immunoSEQ multiplex PCR, and the TCRdb table lists in-frame clones only, not all of them. The repertoire includes roughly 200,000 clones, about 9% of them detected once, and approximately 1.4% sits in the top ten. Sequenced input: PBMCs. The receptors originated from a young woman in good health and CMV-seropositive.

The CDR3: CATWRGVNGYTF. The CDR3 DNA follows: TGTGCCACTTGGCGGGGGGTGAATGGCTACACCTTC. The rearrangement links TRBV19 to TRBJ1-2, with D perhaps TRBD1 (5 bases). Trimming pared 10 bases from V and 6 bases from J, leaving 15 bases between. Per germline, CDR1 LNHDA and CDR2 SQIVND (reference sequence). The CDR3 length is 12 residues.

The rearrangement links TRBV19 to TRBJ2-1; possible D gene TRBD2, 6 bases. Trimming shortened V by 4 bases and J by 9 bases, and 19 bases separated the two germline ends. Looked up from germline, CDR1 is LNHDA and CDR2 is SQIVND (reference sequence). The CDR3 is 15 amino acids. For the CDR3, the DNA is TGTGCCAGTAGTACTCGGGACTCCATGGGGAGTGAGCAGTTCTTC. Translated, it gives CASSTRDSMGSEQFF.

This chain joins TRBV7-9 and TRBJ2-7, with 7 bases that match TRBD2. This CDR3 contains 15 residues. J was trimmed by 3 bases and V by 3 bases; bases with no gene match: 8. Germline CDR1 is SEHNR and CDR2 is FQNEAQ (reference sequence). The CDR3 sequence: CASSFSSGINYEQYF. The DNA for the CDR3 is TGTGCCAGCAGCTTTTCGAGCGGGATTAACTACGAGCAGTACTTC.

This clone has only a few counts. An end of the junction does not agree with germline; a read error may underlie this. Different DNA sequences within this sample yield the same CDR3. The gene calls are TRBV2 and TRBJ2-3, with a possible D match to TRBD1 (6 bases). Germline CDR1 and CDR2: SNHLY and FYNNEI. The CDR3 is 11 amino acids. DNA for the CDR3: TGTGCCAGCGCGTCCAGGGGTACGCAATATTTT. Encoded protein: CASASRGTQYF. Variable domain in full (rest from reference TRBV2 and TRBJ2-3): EPEVTQTPSHQVTQMGQEVILRCVPISNHLYFYWYRQILGQKVEFLVSFYNNEISEKSEIFDDQFSVERPDGSNFTLKIRSTKLEDSAMYFCASASRGTQYFGPGTRLTVL.

This rearrangement joins TRBV27 to TRBJ2-5; 9 bases fit TRBD2. Germline V gene sequence: CDR1 MNHEY, CDR2 SMNVEV (reference sequence). V shed 3 bases and J 4 bases; nucleotides not matched to a gene: 6. CDR3 length: 15 residues. For the CDR3, the DNA is TGTGCCAGCAGTTTCAGCGGGAGGATGATAGAGACCCAGTACTTC. The encoded protein is CASSFSGRMIETQYF.